This T cell receptor (beta chain) is from a study of CD8 T cells in ankylosing spondylitis. V lost 6 bases to trimming and J lost 4 bases, with 7 bases between them. The CDR3 is 12 residues long. This clonotype was found many times. Its antigen is undetermined. Study outcomes and limitations: Typical of ankylosing spondylitis blood, it appeared, was a TCR beta motif of eight highly homologous variants.

TCRdb itself ran the 5' RACE reads through MiXCR, one entry per CDR3 protein. The sample holds 700,000 or so distinct CDR3 sequences; 15% to 20% are singletons and the top ten take about a fifth. The material sequenced was blood, either unsorted or a sorted T cell fraction (not recorded which). The chain joins TRBV12-3 or TRBV12-4 to TRBJ1-3; the D is unclear. The TCR was taken from a male donor with ankylosing spondylitis. In DNA, the CDR3 is TGTGCCAGCAGCCCCAGGGGAAACACCATATATTTT. This translates into CASSPRGNTIYF.